These 8 T cell receptor beta chains were sequenced from one sample in a study of CD8+CD57+ T cells in acquired aplastic anemia. Template material for TCR beta VDJ and CDR3 profiling consisted of genomic DNA. TCRdb passed the reads through MiXCR, listing each CDR3 protein once. The sample includes around 140,000 distinct CDR3 sequences, roughly 40% of them seen just once. The sequenced sample consisted of sorted CD4+, CD8+, or CD8+CD57+ T cells (not recorded which) from PBMCs. The receptors here all came from a human donor in good health, serving as a control.

This clonotype has only a few counts. A much larger clonotype is one base distant, so this may be a read error. The V and J genes are TRBV10-3 and TRBJ2-7, with 10 bases that match TRBD1. The germline CDR1 and CDR2 sequences are ENHRY and SYGVKD. This CDR3 is 12 amino acids long. V lost 10 bases and J lost 5; bases outside the gene matches: 5. CDR3 region: CASRQGANEQYF. CDR3 in DNA: TGTGCCAGCCGACAGGGGGCTAACGAGCAGTACTTC.

This clonotype has at least ten counts. The gene calls are TRBV25-1 and TRBJ1-1; D is undetermined. Germline V gene data show CDR1 as MGHDK and CDR2 as SYGVNS. V was clipped by 2 bases and J by 4 bases, with 8 bases between them. The CDR3 runs 13 residues. The CDR3 protein is CASSEKFGTEAFF. The CDR3 region has the DNA TGTGCCAGCAGTGAAAAGTTTGGCACTGAAGCTTTCTTT.

The chain employs TRBV10-3 and TRBJ2-7, with 10 bases fitting TRBD1. This CDR3 has 12 residues. Germline CDR1 is ENHRY and CDR2 is SYGVKD. The V gene end was trimmed by 8 bases and the J gene end by 4 bases; junction bases not matched to a gene: 2. CDR3 sequence reads: CAIEGQGYEQYF. The CDR3 DNA sequence: TGTGCCATCGAGGGACAGGGGTACGAGCAGTACTTC.

This clonotype was found a few times. The J gene is TRBJ2-3, the V gene TRBV24-1, with TRBD1 identical over 8 bases. The CDR3 has 15 amino acids. CDR1 is KGHDR, CDR2 SFDVKD, per germline. J was trimmed by 4 bases and V by 5 bases; bases with no gene match: 7. DNA of the CDR3: TGTGCCACCAGTGCTCTTGGACAGGGTCCAGATACGCAGTATTTT. Translation: CATSALGQGPDTQYF.

To note about this clonotype: Possible read error: a much larger clone is one base away. The chain recombines TRBV5-1 with TRBJ2-5; D may match TRBD1 or TRBD2 (5 bases each). The V end lost 4 bases, the J end lost 5 bases, and 15 bases lay between the germline ends. The CDR3 runs to 14 residues. The V gene's germline CDR1 is SGHRS and CDR2 YFSETQ. The CDR3 nucleotides read TGCGCCAGCAGCCCTGGAGTCGGGGACGAGACCCAGTACTTC. It yields the protein CASSPGVGDETQYF.

This clonotype was counted at least ten times. The chain is built from TRBV9 and TRBJ1-5; D gene unclear. Per the germline V gene, CDR1 is SGDLS and CDR2 is YYNGEE. There are 13 residues in the CDR3. Trimming pared 2 bases from V and 6 bases from J, leaving 9 bases between. The CDR3 spells CASSVRGVQPQHF. In DNA, the CDR3 is TGTGCCAGCAGCGTGCGGGGAGTTCAGCCCCAGCATTTT. The complete variable domain, with remaining parts taken from reference TRBV9 and TRBJ1-5, reads DSGVTQTPKHLITATGQRVTLRCSPRSGDLSVYWYQQSLDQGLQFLIQYYNGEERAKGNILERFSAQQFPDLHSELNLSSLELGDSALYFCASSVRGVQPQHFGDGTRLSIL.

The chain uses TRBV10-3 and TRBJ1-1; 10 bases map to TRBD1. Germline V gives CDR1 ENHRY, CDR2 SYGVKD. The CDR3 contains 14 residues. V lost 8 bases and J lost 5; bases outside the gene matches: 8. CDR3 amino acids: CAIAEGTGATEAFF. The CDR3 DNA reads TGTGCCATCGCTGAAGGGACAGGGGCTACTGAAGCTTTCTTT.

As for this clonotype: A much larger clone differs from this one at a single base, so this may be a read error. The V call is TRBV20-1, the J call TRBJ1-1, with TRBD1 matching 8 bases. The CDR3 consists of 12 residues. Germline CDR1 reads DFQATT; CDR2 reads SNEGSKA (reference sequence). CDR3 coding DNA: TGCAGTGCTAGGTCAGGGGGCACTGGAGCTTTCTTT. This sequence encodes CSARSGGTGAFF.